Below, 26 T cell receptor beta chains from the same sample are listed, as sequenced in a study of cytomegalovirus exposure and HLA in healthy donors. The PCR ran on 60 Vbeta and 13 Jbeta primers. Assay used: immunoSEQ multiplex PCR; TCRdb lists only in-frame clones, some missing. The sample holds roughly 56,000 clones, about 90% seen once. Sequencing input: PBMCs. The receptors shown here come from a young man in good health and CMV-seronegative.

This sequence joins TRBV28 and TRBJ2-7; no firm D call. This CDR3 contains 15 residues. V lost 1 base to trimming and J lost 0 bases, with 10 bases between them. Germline V gene lookup returns CDR1 MDHEN and CDR2 SYDVKM. CDR3: CASSLSYGSSYEQYF. CDR3 DNA sequence: TGTGCCAGCAGTTTATCGTACGGTAGCTCCTACGAGCAGTACTTC.

V is TRBV5-4 and J is TRBJ1-2, with D perhaps matching TRBD1 (5 bases). Trimming pared 2 bases from V and 8 bases from J, leaving 16 bases between. The CDR3 consists of 14 residues. Germline V CDR1 and CDR2: SGHNT, YYREEE (reference sequence). CDR3 loop: CASSFAREQSGYTF. The CDR3 nucleotides read TGTGCCAGCAGCTTTGCCAGGGAACAGAGCGGCTACACCTTC.

J is TRBJ1-2 and V is TRBV7-9, with D possibly being TRBD1 (6 bases). The CDR3 length is 15 residues. V was pared by 7 bases and J by 7 bases, with 22 bases between. Germline V gives CDR1 SEHNR, CDR2 FQNEAQ (reference sequence). CDR3 protein: CASTPPSGGLAGYTF. CDR3 DNA sequence: TGTGCCAGCACCCCTCCTTCGGGGGGGCTAGCTGGCTACACCTTC.

The chain combines TRBV4-1 with TRBJ2-2; 9 bases agree with TRBD1. CDR1 and CDR2 from the germline V gene are MGHRA and YSYEKL. V gave up 4 bases and J gave up 8 bases; unmatched junction bases: 5. This CDR3 has 14 residues. CDR3 in amino acids: CASSRPGQGGELFF. The CDR3, as DNA: TGCGCCAGCAGCCGGCCGGGACAGGGAGGGGAGCTGTTTTTT.

V and J are TRBV30 and TRBJ2-3; 10 bases map to TRBD1. The CDR3 length is 14 residues. Germline CDR1 reads GTSNPN; CDR2 reads SVGIG (reference sequence). J was trimmed by 2 bases and V by 5 bases; bases with no gene match: 4. The CDR3 protein is CAWRQGAVTDTQYF. The CDR3 DNA reads TGTGCCTGGCGACAGGGGGCTGTCACAGATACGCAGTATTTT.

The sample holds one count of this clone. The V call is TRBV6-1, the J call TRBJ2-7; maybe TRBD1 (6 bases). V lost 11 bases, J lost 2 bases, and 16 bases lay in between. Germline CDR1 is MNHNS and CDR2 is SASEGT. The CDR3 sequence is 13 residues long. The CDR3 region is CAVRQEDAYEQYF. Written as DNA, the CDR3 is TGTGCCGTCAGACAGGAGGACGCCTACGAGCAGTACTTC.

The CDR3: CASSSGQDQVAQYF. The CDR3 region has the DNA TGCGCCAGCAGCAGTGGACAGGACCAGGTGGCCCAGTACTTC. The J gene is TRBJ2-5, the V gene TRBV5-1; TRBD1 aligns across 7 bases. The CDR3 loop spans 14 amino acids. V lost 4 bases and J lost 9; bases outside the gene matches: 12. Germline V gene lookup returns CDR1 SGHRS and CDR2 YFSETQ.

Only a few counts were recorded for this clone. V usage is TRBV6-5 and J usage is TRBJ2-7, with D uncertain. CDR1 and CDR2 (germline): MNHEY, SVGAGI. The CDR3 spans 13 residues. V was shortened by 8 bases and J by 3 bases, with 14 bases between the two germline ends. In DNA form, the CDR3 reads TGTGCCAGCCAGTCGGAGTCGGACTACGAGCAGTACTTC. Amino acid sequence: CASQSESDYEQYF.

The chain links TRBV10-3 to TRBJ1-2; perhaps TRBD1 as D (6 bases). Trimming left V 6 bases short and J 12 bases short, with 20 bases between. The CDR3 consists of 13 residues. The germline gives CDR1 ENHRY, CDR2 SYGVKD. The CDR3 is CAIRTDRYIEDTF. CDR3 bases: TGTGCCATCAGGACTGACAGGTATATTGAGGACACCTTC.

The CDR3 region is CSARGHLQETQYF. The CDR3 DNA reads as TGCAGCGCTCGGGGACACCTTCAAGAGACCCAGTACTTC. J is TRBJ2-5 and V is TRBV29-1; tentatively, D is TRBD1 (6 bases). V dropped 7 bases and J dropped 2 bases, with 14 bases sitting between them. The CDR3 has 13 residues. In germline, CDR1 is SQVTM, CDR2 ANQGSEA.

The gene calls are TRBV6-1 and TRBJ1-5, with D tentatively TRBD1 (5 bases). The germline CDR1 and CDR2 sequences are MNHNS and SASEGT. The V and J ends lost 7 bases and 7 bases respectively, with 14 bases between them. This CDR3 has 13 amino acids. The CDR3 DNA follows: TGTGCCAGCATTGGCAGGGCCCAGCAGCCCCAGCATTTT. It specifies CASIGRAQQPQHF.

The V call is TRBV7-9, the J call TRBJ2-5, with D perhaps TRBD1 (6 bases). This CDR3 is 15 amino acids long. CDR1 and CDR2 from the germline V gene are SEHNR and FQNEAQ (reference sequence). With 5 bases removed from V and 0 bases from J, the gap between germline ends came to 13 bases. CDR3 loop: CASSQKDSYQETQYF. For the CDR3, the DNA is TGTGCCAGCAGCCAAAAGGACAGCTACCAAGAGACCCAGTACTTC. Filled out from reference TRBV7-9 and TRBJ2-5, the complete variable domain reads DTGVSQNPRHKITKRGQNVTFRCDPISEHNRLYWYRQTLGQGPEFLTYFQNEAQLEKSRLLSDRFSAERPKGSFSTLEIQRTEQGDSAMYLCASSQKDSYQETQYFGPGTRLLVL.

This clone is labeled as medium-sized. The rearrangement uses TRBV2 and TRBJ1-1, with 7 bases matching TRBD1. The CDR3 is 13 residues long. V lost 5 bases, J lost 4 bases, and 4 bases stayed unmatched. CDR1 and CDR2 (germline): SNHLY, FYNNEI. This chain's CDR3 is CASSQGEATEAFF. The CDR3 DNA sequence: TGTGCCAGCAGTCAGGGGGAGGCCACTGAAGCTTTCTTT.

This rearrangement joins TRBV2 to TRBJ1-3, with a weak D call TRBD1 (5 bases). This CDR3 region has 16 residues. V gave up 0 bases and J gave up 0 bases, with 9 bases separating them. Germline-derived CDR1 and CDR2 are SNHLY and FYNNEI. The CDR3 spells CASSEARQISGNTIYF. The CDR3 DNA sequence: TGTGCCAGCAGTGAAGCTCGACAGATCTCTGGAAACACCATATATTTT.

The rearrangement uses TRBV10-3 and TRBJ2-1; 11 bases map to TRBD1. The CDR3 is 15 amino acids. Germline CDR1 and CDR2: ENHRY and SYGVKD. Germline trimming cut 6 bases from V and 6 bases from J; bases unmatched to any gene: 7. The CDR3 DNA reads as TGTGCCATCAGGGATCGGGGACAGGGGGTCAATGAGCAGTTCTTC. It codes for CAIRDRGQGVNEQFF.

J is TRBJ1-2 and V is TRBV5-1, with a weak D call TRBD1 (6 bases). CDR3 length: 14 residues. Trimming stripped 3 bases from V and 1 base from J, with 10 bases between. Germline values: CDR1 SGHRS, CDR2 YFSETQ. DNA of the CDR3: TGCGCCAGCAGCTCTTCGGACAGTAACTATGGCTACACCTTC. Protein sequence: CASSSSDSNYGYTF.

The J gene is TRBJ2-7, the V gene TRBV10-3, with D maybe TRBD2 (6 bases). The CDR3 totals 12 residues. V shed 6 bases and J shed 7 bases, with 13 bases lying between them. Germline values: CDR1 ENHRY, CDR2 SYGVKD. DNA of the CDR3: TGTGCCATCAGGGAGGGGACTCAAGAGCAGTACTTC. It translates to CAIREGTQEQYF.

The chain uses TRBV6-5 and TRBJ2-7, with TRBD1 as a possible D gene (8 bases). The CDR3 has 15 amino acids. Trimming stripped 4 bases from V and 4 bases from J, with 17 bases between. CDR1 MNHEY and CDR2 SVGAGI come from the germline V gene. CDR3 in amino acids: CASSFTGQGLYEQYF. The CDR3 DNA follows: TGTGCCAGCAGTTTCACCGGACAGGGACTATACGAGCAGTACTTC.

In the case of this clone: One junction end does not reproduce the germline sequence, and a read error may be involved. The V gene is TRBV11-3, the J gene TRBJ2-7; D unresolved. The germline V gene encodes CDR1 SGHNT and CDR2 YENEEA. The CDR3 sequence is 13 residues long. CDR3: CASSLLSSNEQYF. For the CDR3, the DNA is TGTGCCAGCAGCTTACTAAGCTCCAACGAGCAGTACTTC.

The CDR3 DNA sequence: TGTGCCAGCAGCACGGTCGGGGTTAATGGCTACACCTTC. Residues: CASSTVGVNGYTF. This chain joins TRBV5-6 and TRBJ1-2, with D unresolved. The CDR3 is 13 amino acids. From germline, CDR1 is SGHDT and CDR2 YYEEEE. V lost 4 bases, J lost 6 bases, and 13 bases lay in between.

The V gene is TRBV7-9, the J gene TRBJ1-2; 12 nucleotides align to TRBD1. The CDR3 is made up of 13 amino acids. CDR1 SEHNR and CDR2 FQNEAQ come from the germline V gene (reference sequence). V shed 5 bases and J 7 bases; nucleotides not matched to a gene: 2. CDR3 sequence reads: CASSVGQGAGYTF. The CDR3 region has the DNA TGTGCCAGCAGCGTGGGACAGGGGGCTGGCTACACCTTC.

The gene calls are TRBV10-1 and TRBJ2-1, with a weak D call TRBD2 (5 bases). Trimming stripped 2 bases from V and 7 bases from J, with 15 bases between. CDR3 length: 15 residues. Germline values: CDR1 WNHNN, CDR2 SYGVQD (reference sequence). This CDR3 is CASSERGALWNEQFF. The CDR3 DNA reads as TGCGCCAGCAGTGAGCGGGGAGCCCTTTGGAATGAGCAGTTCTTC.

CDR3 in amino acids: CASSAIGQGRRNEQYF. The DNA for the CDR3 is TGTGCCAGCAGTGCCATAGGACAGGGGAGAAGAAACGAGCAGTACTTC. This chain uses TRBV25-1 with TRBJ2-7; 9 positions agree with TRBD1. Germline trimming cut 4 bases from V and 5 bases from J; bases unmatched to any gene: 12. Germline-derived CDR1 and CDR2 are MGHDK and SYGVNS. The CDR3 is made up of 16 amino acids.

V is TRBV29-1 and J is TRBJ1-3; 9 bases map to TRBD1. The CDR3 runs 13 residues. From germline, CDR1 is SQVTM and CDR2 ANQGSEA. Germline trimming cut 6 bases from V and 5 bases from J; bases unmatched to any gene: 5. The CDR3 DNA reads as TGCAGCGTGAAGGGACAGGGTAGAAACACCATATATTTT. Protein: CSVKGQGRNTIYF.

V gene TRBV10-2 combines with J gene TRBJ1-2, with D tentatively TRBD1 (5 bases). The CDR3 is 14 amino acids. The germline V and J ends were trimmed by 6 bases and 3 bases, with 14 bases remaining between them. Germline V gene sequence: CDR1 WSHSY, CDR2 SAAADI. This CDR3 reads CASSDVSGYYGYTF. CDR3 DNA: TGCGCCAGCAGCGACGTCTCAGGGTACTATGGCTACACCTTC.

This clone was observed once. The V call is TRBV28, the J call TRBJ1-5, with 9 nucleotides matching TRBD1. The CDR3 runs 17 residues. CDR1 and CDR2 (germline): MDHEN, SYDVKM. The V segment lost 5 bases and the J segment 7 bases; nucleotides outside the gene matches: 15. DNA of the CDR3: TGTGCCAGCAGTCACCTCTCTCTACAGGGGGCGGGCCAGCCCCAGCATTTT. Translated: CASSHLSLQGAGQPQHF.